The 29 T cell receptor beta chains listed next were all sequenced from one sample in a study of beta chain features in type 1 diabetes. Study results and limitations: Among patients with Type 1 diabetes, TCRB CDR3s were moderately but significantly shorter in every one of the four CD4+ subsets.

Their recognized antigens are unknown. Sequencing targeted expressed TCRB transcripts, as all isolated RNA had been reverse transcribed. Assay: immunoSEQ multiplex PCR; the TCRdb copy retains only in-frame clones and omits some. Here the sample spans about 240,000 clones, approximately 15% being singletons. The sample comprised naive CD4+ T cells from blood. The receptors stem from a man in his thirties or forties with type 1 diabetes.

In this sample, this clone turned up a few times. The rearrangement links TRBV10-3 to TRBJ1-1; no clear D. CDR1 is ENHRY, CDR2 SYGVKD, per germline. The CDR3 totals 12 residues. The V and J ends lost 4 bases and 2 bases respectively, with 5 bases between them. DNA for the CDR3: TGTGCCATCAGTGGAGATAACACTGAAGCTTTCTTT. Translating it yields CAISGDNTEAFF.

V gene TRBV19 combines with J gene TRBJ2-4, with a possible D match to TRBD1 (6 bases). Per germline, CDR1 LNHDA and CDR2 SQIVND (reference sequence). The ends were cut back, 6 bases at V and 5 bases at J, with 14 bases in the middle. This CDR3 has 14 amino acids. CDR3 bases: TGTGCCAGTAGAGACCCAGGGGACCAAAACATTCAGTACTTC. Encoded protein: CASRDPGDQNIQYF. The variable domain in full, with the rest retrieved from reference TRBV19 and TRBJ2-4, is DGGITQSPKYLFRKEGQNVTLSCEQNLNHDAMYWYRQDPGQGLRLIYYSQIVNDFQKGDIAEGYSVSREKKESFPLTVTSAQKNPTAFYLCASRDPGDQNIQYFGAGTRLSVL.

This clone was detected a few times. This sequence joins TRBV5-1 and TRBJ1-4; D call uncertain. Germline loops: CDR1 SGHRS, CDR2 YFSETQ. The CDR3 contains 15 residues. V was clipped by 4 bases and J by 2 bases, with 12 bases between them. CDR3 nucleotide sequence: TGCGCCAGCAGCGGCGTCGGGGAGACTAATGAAAAACTGTTTTTT. Translated: CASSGVGETNEKLFF. Based on the CDR3 plus reference TRBV5-1 and TRBJ1-4, the full variable domain is KAGVTQTPRYLIKTRGQQVTLSCSPISGHRSVSWYQQTPGQGLQFLFEYFSETQRNKGNFPGRFSGRQFSNSRSEMNVSTLELGDSALYLCASSGVGETNEKLFFGSGTQLSVL.

This clone came up a few times. The CDR3 reads CASSQDQGTPYGYTF. In DNA form, the CDR3 reads TGCGCCAGCAGCCAAGACCAGGGGACCCCCTATGGCTACACCTTC. The chain uses TRBV4-1 and TRBJ1-2; perhaps TRBD1 as D (6 bases). V was clipped by 0 bases and J by 4 bases, with 12 bases between them. Looked up from germline, CDR1 is MGHRA and CDR2 is YSYEKL. This CDR3 has 15 amino acids.

J is TRBJ2-7 and V is TRBV11-2, with D possibly matching TRBD1 (5 bases). The CDR3 runs to 16 residues. Trimming took off 1 base at V and 0 bases at J, with 13 bases between the two ends. Germline V gene lookup returns CDR1 SGHAT and CDR2 FQNNGV. CDR3 DNA sequence: TGTGCCAGCAGCTTAGTTTGGACACGGAGCTCCTACGAGCAGTACTTC. Translation: CASSLVWTRSSYEQYF.

This rearrangement joins TRBV30 to TRBJ2-5; no clear D. The V gene's germline CDR1 is GTSNPN and CDR2 SVGIG (reference sequence). The V end lost 0 bases, the J end lost 5 bases, and 16 bases lay between the germline ends. This CDR3 contains 15 residues. CDR3 sequence reads: CAWSVRTLAKETQYF. The CDR3, as DNA: TGTGCCTGGAGTGTAAGAACTTTAGCAAAGGAGACCCAGTACTTC.

This clone was counted a few times. The chain couples TRBV18 to TRBJ1-2, with D uncertain. This CDR3 has 12 amino acids. Per the germline V gene, CDR1 is KGHSH and CDR2 is LQKENI. V dropped 2 bases and J dropped 4 bases, with 5 bases sitting between them. The CDR3 is CASSPDIYGYTF. The CDR3 bases are TGTGCCAGCTCACCAGACATCTATGGCTACACCTTC.

This clone showed up just a few times. The rearrangement links TRBV6-5 to TRBJ2-7, with 9 bases identical to TRBD1. Germline lookup yields CDR1 MNHEY and CDR2 SVGAGI. J gave up 6 bases and V 2 bases, and 5 bases lay outside the gene matches. The CDR3 runs 14 residues. The CDR3 here is CASSYPGQGSEQYF. DNA for the CDR3: TGTGCCAGCAGTTACCCGGGACAGGGATCCGAGCAGTACTTC.

V is TRBV9 and J is TRBJ2-3, with 8 bases identical to TRBD1. Unmatched junction bases numbered 6, after V lost 3 bases and J lost 3 bases. CDR1 and CDR2 (germline): SGDLS, YYNGEE. CDR3 length: 15 amino acids. The CDR3 DNA sequence: TGTGCCAGCAGCGCAGGACAGGGTAAGACAGATACGCAGTATTTT. It encodes CASSAGQGKTDTQYF.

This clone was detected only a few times. The rearrangement links TRBV7-2 to TRBJ2-5; 12 bases are shared with TRBD1. This CDR3 is 16 amino acids long. Germline CDR1 reads SGHTA; CDR2 reads FQGNSA. The junction had 5 bases not matched to a gene; V was cut back by 0 bases and J by 6 bases. DNA for the CDR3: TGTGCCAGCAGCTTAGCGGGGACAGGGGGCGGGAAGACCCAGTACTTC. Translating it yields CASSLAGTGGGKTQYF.

The chain carries TRBV5-1 and TRBJ2-3, with 9 bases that match TRBD2. The CDR3 loop spans 14 amino acids. The germline V gene has CDR1 SGHRS and CDR2 YFSETQ. The V and J ends lost 4 bases and 5 bases, in that order; junction bases with no gene match: 5. CDR3 in amino acids: CASSGGGAQDTQYF. The CDR3 DNA follows: TGCGCCAGCAGCGGCGGGGGGGCCCAAGATACGCAGTATTTT.

The chain links TRBV5-1 to TRBJ2-7; tentative D call: TRBD1 (5 bases). CDR1 SGHRS and CDR2 YFSETQ come from the germline V gene. The V end was cut by 0 bases, the J end by 3 bases, with 13 bases between. The CDR3 loop spans 15 amino acids. Here the CDR3 reads CASSLAQGMDYEQYF. The CDR3 DNA reads TGCGCCAGCAGCTTGGCTCAGGGCATGGACTACGAGCAGTACTTC. Using reference TRBV5-1 and TRBJ2-7 for the parts outside the CDR3, the full variable domain is KAGVTQTPRYLIKTRGQQVTLSCSPISGHRSVSWYQQTPGQGLQFLFEYFSETQRNKGNFPGRFSGRQFSNSRSEMNVSTLELGDSALYLCASSLAQGMDYEQYFGPGTRLTVT.

This clone was seen more than once but under ten times. This chain uses TRBV11-2 with TRBJ1-1; no reliable D call. The CDR3 is 13 amino acids. The germline CDR1 and CDR2 sequences are SGHAT and FQNNGV. With 1 base removed from V and 8 bases from J, the gap between germline ends came to 11 bases. The CDR3, as DNA: TGTGCCAGCAGCTTAGGAGGCGGTGGGGAAGCTTTCTTT. Translated, it gives CASSLGGGGEAFF.

This sequence joins TRBV6-6 and TRBJ2-1; no clear D gene. Trimming left V 5 bases short and J 12 bases short, with 11 bases between. Germline V CDR1 and CDR2: MNHNY, SVGAGI (reference sequence). CDR3 length: 11 residues. The CDR3 DNA sequence: TGTGCCAGCAGTCCCGACTCCTGGCAGTTCTTC. It encodes CASSPDSWQFF.

This clone was seen only a few times. The CDR3 DNA is TGTGCCTGGAGGGGGACAGGTCTTCGATATCGCACAGATACGCAGTATTTT. Amino acid sequence: CAWRGTGLRYRTDTQYF. The rearrangement joins TRBV30 to TRBJ2-3, with TRBD1 matching over 8 bases. This CDR3 spans 17 amino acids. After removal of 3 bases from V and 1 base from J, the junction contained 12 bases not matched to a gene. The V gene's germline CDR1 is GTSNPN and CDR2 SVGIG (reference sequence). The complete variable domain, with remaining parts taken from reference TRBV30 and TRBJ2-3, reads SQTIHQWPATLVQPVGSPLSLECTVEGTSNPNLYWYRQAAGRGLQLLFYSVGIGQISSEVPQNLSASRPQDRQFILSSKKLLLSDSGFYLCAWRGTGLRYRTDTQYFGPGTRLTVL.

This clone was seen a few times. The CDR3: CASSKERLALSTDTQYF. DNA of the CDR3: TGTGCCAGCAGCAAAGAACGGCTAGCGTTGAGCACAGATACGCAGTATTTT. The chain carries TRBV21-1 and TRBJ2-3; the DNA was not compared with TRBD2, the D call given in the table. TRBV21-1 has pseudogene status. The CDR3 is made up of 17 amino acids.

This sequence joins TRBV11-1 and TRBJ1-1; 11 positions agree with TRBD1. Trimming took 4 bases from V and 2 from J; bases not matched to a gene: 3. Germline V gene data show CDR1 as SGHAT and CDR2 as FQDESV (reference sequence). The CDR3 length is 15 residues. The CDR3 DNA sequence: TGTGCCAGCAGCTCCCGGACAGGGGGCAACACTGAAGCTTTCTTT. This translates into CASSSRTGGNTEAFF.

The chain joins TRBV18 to TRBJ2-3, with D perhaps TRBD2 (6 bases). Germline V CDR1 and CDR2: KGHSH, LQKENI. The CDR3 sequence is 14 residues long. V lost 3 bases to trimming and J lost 4 bases, with 11 bases between them. Here the CDR3 reads CASSPREVPDTQYF. CDR3 in DNA: TGTGCCAGCTCACCTAGGGAGGTCCCAGATACGCAGTATTTT.

Turning to this clone: Other DNA sequences in this sample translate to the same CDR3. The chain uses TRBV5-1 and TRBJ2-3; the D is unclear. V was pared by 4 bases and J by 1 base, with 10 bases between. Per germline, CDR1 SGHRS and CDR2 YFSETQ. CDR3 size: 14 residues. The CDR3 protein is CASSTTSGTDTQYF. CDR3 bases: TGCGCCAGCAGCACAACCTCCGGCACAGATACGCAGTATTTT. The full variable domain, with the rest looked up from reference TRBV5-1 and TRBJ2-3, is KAGVTQTPRYLIKTRGQQVTLSCSPISGHRSVSWYQQTPGQGLQFLFEYFSETQRNKGNFPGRFSGRQFSNSRSEMNVSTLELGDSALYLCASSTTSGTDTQYFGPGTRLTVL.

The CDR3 nucleotides read TGTGCCAGCAGCACGGACAGCCGCGAGCAGTACTTC. Amino acid sequence: CASSTDSREQYF. The chain carries TRBV5-6 and TRBJ2-7; a possible D gene is TRBD1 (6 bases). Per the germline V gene, CDR1 is SGHDT and CDR2 is YYEEEE. V dropped 4 bases and J dropped 6 bases, with 11 bases sitting between them. The CDR3 is made up of 12 amino acids.

This clone was observed a handful of times. The chain links TRBV11-2 to TRBJ2-1; no definite D call. There are 11 residues in the CDR3. Germline V lookup: CDR1 SGHAT, CDR2 FQNNGV. V shed 3 bases and J shed 12 bases, with 9 bases lying between them. The CDR3 protein is CASSFPRGQFF. CDR3 nucleotide sequence: TGTGCCAGCAGCTTCCCCCGCGGGCAGTTCTTC.

This clone was detected a few times. As DNA, the CDR3 is TGTGCCAGCAGCTTGGATGGCCCGCAGCGCTATGGCTACACCTTC. This codes for CASSLDGPQRYGYTF. The rearrangement uses TRBV5-6 and TRBJ1-2; D is undetermined. This CDR3 contains 15 residues. Trimming took 0 bases from V and 4 from J, leaving 13 bases between them. The germline V gene encodes CDR1 SGHDT and CDR2 YYEEEE.

The table lists this clone with a few counts. The rearrangement uses TRBV7-9 and TRBJ1-4, with a possible D match to TRBD1 (6 bases). V dropped 4 bases and J dropped 6 bases, with 9 bases sitting between them. The CDR3 consists of 13 residues. Germline assignment: CDR1 SEHNR and CDR2 FQNEAQ (reference sequence). The CDR3 region has the DNA TGTGCCAGCAGCTCCGGGACACATGAAAAACTGTTTTTT. This sequence encodes CASSSGTHEKLFF.

The V gene is TRBV19, the J gene TRBJ2-3; 9 bases line up with TRBD2. Germline CDR1 and CDR2: LNHDA and SQIVND (reference sequence). V shed 10 bases and J 6 bases; nucleotides not matched to a gene: 8. The CDR3 totals 13 residues. The CDR3 region is CATLAGNEDTQYF. The CDR3 nucleotides are TGTGCCACACTAGCGGGCAATGAGGATACGCAGTATTTT.

This clone was seen more than once but under ten times. This chain uses TRBV6-6 with TRBJ2-1; 7 nucleotides align to TRBD1. This CDR3 spans 13 amino acids. CDR1 is MNHNY, CDR2 SVGAGI, per germline (reference sequence). V lost 5 bases, J lost 6 bases, and 4 bases stayed unmatched. The chain's CDR3 is CASSPGQANEQFF. CDR3 DNA: TGTGCCAGCAGTCCAGGACAGGCCAATGAGCAGTTCTTC.

The V and J genes are TRBV7-8 and TRBJ2-1; TRBD2 agrees at 8 bases. The J segment lost 7 bases and the V segment lost 5 bases, leaving 10 bases of the junction unmatched. The CDR3 spans 15 residues. Germline-derived CDR1 and CDR2 are SGHVS and FQNEAQ. The CDR3 DNA is TGTGCCAGCAGCCTTAGTGGGACTAGTATGAATGAGCAGTTCTTC. Its translation is CASSLSGTSMNEQFF.

V is TRBV4-1 and J is TRBJ2-2, with D maybe TRBD2 (6 bases). Trimming removed 1 base from V and 7 bases from J, with 19 bases in between. Germline values: CDR1 MGHRA, CDR2 YSYEKL. This CDR3 has 17 amino acids. The CDR3 nucleotides are TGCGCCAGCAGCCAAGCCGTCATCGGGATGGGGGGCGGGGAGCTGTTTTTT. Translation gives CASSQAVIGMGGGELFF.

J is TRBJ1-4 and V is TRBV30; no clear D. Trimming removed 1 base at V and 3 bases at J, with 9 bases between. The CDR3 is 14 residues long. In germline, CDR1 is GTSNPN, CDR2 SVGIG (reference sequence). CDR3 bases: TGTGCCTGGAGTGGACTGGTGGCTAATGAAAAACTGTTTTTT. It translates to CAWSGLVANEKLFF.

This clone turned up a few times. This chain connects TRBV5-1 to TRBJ1-2, with 8 bases that match TRBD1. The germline gives CDR1 SGHRS, CDR2 YFSETQ. J was trimmed by 1 base and V by 3 bases; bases with no gene match: 5. CDR3 length: 15 amino acids. CDR3 sequence (DNA): TGCGCCAGCAGCTGGGAGGACAGGGTTAACTATGGCTACACCTTC. Its translation: CASSWEDRVNYGYTF.